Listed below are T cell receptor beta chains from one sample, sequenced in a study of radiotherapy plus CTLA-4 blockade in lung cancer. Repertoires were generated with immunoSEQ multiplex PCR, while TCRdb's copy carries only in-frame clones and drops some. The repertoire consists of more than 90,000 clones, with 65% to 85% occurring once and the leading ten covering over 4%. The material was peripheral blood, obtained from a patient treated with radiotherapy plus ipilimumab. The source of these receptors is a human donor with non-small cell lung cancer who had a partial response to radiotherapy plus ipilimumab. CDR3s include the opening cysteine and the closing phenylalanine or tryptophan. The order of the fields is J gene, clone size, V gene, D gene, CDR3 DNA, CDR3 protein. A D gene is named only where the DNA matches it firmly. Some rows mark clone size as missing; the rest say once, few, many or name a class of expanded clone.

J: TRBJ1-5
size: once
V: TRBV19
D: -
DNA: TGTGCCAGTAGTATCGAAAGGGGTAAGGGTCAGCCCCAGCATTTT
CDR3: CASSIERGKGQPQHF

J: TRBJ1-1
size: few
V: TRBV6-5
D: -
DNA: TGTGCCAGCAGTTACTATGACAGCTTGAACACTGAAGCTTTCTTT
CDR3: CASSYYDSLNTEAFF

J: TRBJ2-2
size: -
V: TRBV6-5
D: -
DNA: TGTGCCAGCAGTAACCTAGCCACCGGGGAGCTGTTTTTT
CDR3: CASSNLATGELFF

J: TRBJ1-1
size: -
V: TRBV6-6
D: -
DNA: TGTGCCAGCAGTCCCCGCCGGGACACTGAAGCTTTCTTT
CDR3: CASSPRRDTEAFF

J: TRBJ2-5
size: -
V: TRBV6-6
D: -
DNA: TGTGCCAGCAGTTACTCGACAGCTGAAAAGACCCAGTACTTC
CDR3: CASSYSTAEKTQYF

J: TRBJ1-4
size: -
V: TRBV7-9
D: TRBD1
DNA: TGTGCCAGCAGCTTCATGGGGACAGGTGACGAAAAACTGTTTTTT
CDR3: CASSFMGTGDEKLFF

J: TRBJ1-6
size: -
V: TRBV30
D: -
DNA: TGTGCCTGGAGTGACCTAGTGGGTTATAATTCACCCCTCCACTTT
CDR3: CAWSDLVGYNSPLHF

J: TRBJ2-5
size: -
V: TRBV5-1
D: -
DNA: TGCGCCAGCAGCACCGACAGGAGCCAAGAGACCCAGTACTTC
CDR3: CASSTDRSQETQYF

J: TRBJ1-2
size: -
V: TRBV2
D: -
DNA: TGTGCCACCACTCGGGGAACTAGCTACACCTTC
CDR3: CATTRGTSYTF

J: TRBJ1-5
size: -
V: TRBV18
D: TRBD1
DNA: TGTGCCAGCTCAATGGGACAGGGGGCGAATCAGCCCCAGCATTTT
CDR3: CASSMGQGANQPQHF

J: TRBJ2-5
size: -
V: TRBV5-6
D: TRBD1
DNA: TGTGCCAGCAGCCGAGGGACAGTAGAGACCCAGTACTTC
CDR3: CASSRGTVETQYF

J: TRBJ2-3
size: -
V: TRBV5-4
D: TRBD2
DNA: TGTGCCAGCAGCCAGGGACTAGCGGTTACCACAGATACGCAGTATTTT
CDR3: CASSQGLAVTTDTQYF

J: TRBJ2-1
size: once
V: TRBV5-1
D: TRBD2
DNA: TGCGCCAGCAGCCTTATCAGCGGGAGGGCCGGGAAAAACAATGAGCAGTTCTTC
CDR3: CASSLISGRAGKNNEQFF

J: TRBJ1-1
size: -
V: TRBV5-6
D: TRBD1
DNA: TGTGCCAGCAGCTTGAGGAGACAGGGGGGATGGACTGAAGCTTTCTTT
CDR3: CASSLRRQGGWTEAFF

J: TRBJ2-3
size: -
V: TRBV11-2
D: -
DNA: TGTGCCAGCAGCGTAGGGGCCCCAGATACGCAGTATTTT
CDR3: CASSVGAPDTQYF

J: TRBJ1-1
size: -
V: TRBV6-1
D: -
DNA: TGTGCCAGCAGTGACGGACAGAAGGCTGAAGCTTTCTTT
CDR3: CASSDGQKAEAFF

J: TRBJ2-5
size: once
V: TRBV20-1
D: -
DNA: TGCAGTGCTAGACCACAAGAGACCCAGTACTTC
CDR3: CSARPQETQYF

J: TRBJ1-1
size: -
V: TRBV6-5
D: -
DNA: TGTGCCAGCAGTTTAGAGTATCTGAACACTGAAGCTTTCTTT
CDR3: CASSLEYLNTEAFF

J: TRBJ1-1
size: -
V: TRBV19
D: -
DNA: TGTGCCAGCCGGGATTCTGGGGACACTGAAGCTTTCTTT
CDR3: CASRDSGDTEAFF

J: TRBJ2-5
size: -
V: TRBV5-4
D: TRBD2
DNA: TGTGCCAGCAGCAGTGGGACTAGCGGGAGGACGGAGACCCAGTACTTC
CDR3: CASSSGTSGRTETQYF

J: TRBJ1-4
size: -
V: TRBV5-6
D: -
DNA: TGTGCCAGCAGCTTGGGTCAGACTAATGAAAAACTGTTTTTT
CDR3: CASSLGQTNEKLFF

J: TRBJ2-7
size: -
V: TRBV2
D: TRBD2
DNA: TGTGCCAGCAGAGTCCCGGGACTAGCGGATTCCTACGAGCAGTACTTC
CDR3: CASRVPGLADSYEQYF

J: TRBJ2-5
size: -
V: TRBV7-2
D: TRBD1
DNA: TGTGCCAGCAGTATCTGGGGACAGACGCAAGAGACCCAGTACTTC
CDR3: CASSIWGQTQETQYF

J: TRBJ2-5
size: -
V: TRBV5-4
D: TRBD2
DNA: TGTGCCAGCAGCTCGAAGGCGGGAGGCTTCCAAGAGACCCAGTACTTC
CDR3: CASSSKAGGFQETQYF

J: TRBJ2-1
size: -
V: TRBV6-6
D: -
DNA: TGTGTCAGCAGTTTTTCGTCCAATGAGCAGTTCTTC
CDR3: CVSSFSSNEQFF

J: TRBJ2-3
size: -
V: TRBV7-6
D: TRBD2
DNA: TGTGCCAGCAGCCCCAGGACTAGCGGGAGGGGAAACACAGATACGCAGTATTTT
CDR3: CASSPRTSGRGNTDTQYF

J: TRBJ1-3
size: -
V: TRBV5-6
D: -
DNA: TGTGCCAGCAGCTTGTGGGGGGAAGGCGGAAACACCATATATTTT
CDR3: CASSLWGEGGNTIYF

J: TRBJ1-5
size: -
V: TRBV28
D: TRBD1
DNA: TGTGCCAGCAGTTTCGGACAGGGCCATCAGCCCCAGCATTTT
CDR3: CASSFGQGHQPQHF

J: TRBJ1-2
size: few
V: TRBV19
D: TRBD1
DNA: TGTGCCAGTACCACCGGGACAGGCTATGGCTACACCTTC
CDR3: CASTTGTGYGYTF

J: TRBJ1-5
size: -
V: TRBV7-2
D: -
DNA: TGTGCCAGCAGCAAATCCTGGGGCCCTCAGCCCCAGCATTTT
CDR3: CASSKSWGPQPQHF

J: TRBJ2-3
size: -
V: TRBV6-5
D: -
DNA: TGTGCCAGCACCAACACAGATACGCAGTATTTT
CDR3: CASTNTDTQYF

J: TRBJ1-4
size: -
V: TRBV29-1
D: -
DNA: TGCAGCGCGGGAGTTAGGCCTACTAATGAAAAACTGTTTTTT
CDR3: CSAGVRPTNEKLFF

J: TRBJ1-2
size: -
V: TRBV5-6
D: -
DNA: TGTGCCAGCAGCCTTAGGGGCGGTTATGGCTACACCTTC
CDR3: CASSLRGGYGYTF

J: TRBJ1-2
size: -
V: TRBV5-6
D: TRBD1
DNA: TGTGCCAGCACTTGGAGGACAGGGGAAGGAGGTGGCTACACCTTC
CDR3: CASTWRTGEGGGYTF

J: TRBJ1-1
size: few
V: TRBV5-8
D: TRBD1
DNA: TGTGCCAGCAGCCCCCGGGACAGGGTGACTGAAGCTTTCTTT
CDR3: CASSPRDRVTEAFF

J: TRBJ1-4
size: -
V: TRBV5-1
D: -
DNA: TGCGCCAGCAGTTGGCAGGCCGAAGGAAAACTGTTTTTT
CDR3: CASSWQAEGKLFF

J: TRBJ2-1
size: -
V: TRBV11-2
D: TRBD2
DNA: TGTGCCAGCAGCCTCCTTGCTAGCGGGAGGGCTTACAATGAGCAGTTCTTC
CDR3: CASSLLASGRAYNEQFF

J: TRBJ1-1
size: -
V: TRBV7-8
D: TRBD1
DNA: TGTGCCAGCAGCAAGACAGGGGTCGGGGTGAACACTGAAGCTTTCTTT
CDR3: CASSKTGVGVNTEAFF

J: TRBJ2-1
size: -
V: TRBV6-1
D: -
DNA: TGTGCCAGCAGTGGAGCGGCTCCCTACAATGAGCAGTTCTTC
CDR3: CASSGAAPYNEQFF

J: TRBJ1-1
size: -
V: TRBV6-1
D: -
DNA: TGTGCCAGTCTTTACAGGAACATGAACACTGAAGCTTTCTTT
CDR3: CASLYRNMNTEAFF

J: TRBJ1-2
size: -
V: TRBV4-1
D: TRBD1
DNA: TGCGCCAGCAGCACCCGGACAGGGGAGGGCTACACCTTC
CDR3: CASSTRTGEGYTF

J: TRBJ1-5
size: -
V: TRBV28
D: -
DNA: TGTGCCAGCAGTTCTTACGACAGGTACGATCAGCCCCAGCATTTT
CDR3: CASSSYDRYDQPQHF

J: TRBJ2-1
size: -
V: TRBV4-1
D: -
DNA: TGCGCCAGCAGCCAACCCCCTGAGGAGGGAATCTATGAGCAGTTCTTC
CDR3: CASSQPPEEGIYEQFF

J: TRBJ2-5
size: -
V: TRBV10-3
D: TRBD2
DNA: TGTGCCATCAGCCAAGGACAGCGGGAGGAGACCCAGTACTTC
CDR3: CAISQGQREETQYF

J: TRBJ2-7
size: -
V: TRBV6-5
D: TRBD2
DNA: TGTGCCAGCAGCCTGACTAGCGGTACGGGAGAGCAGTACTTC
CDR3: CASSLTSGTGEQYF

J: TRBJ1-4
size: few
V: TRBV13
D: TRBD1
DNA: TGTGCCAGCAGCACAACCGGACAGGGTAATGAAAAACTGTTTTTT
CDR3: CASSTTGQGNEKLFF

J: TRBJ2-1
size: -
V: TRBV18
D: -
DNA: TGTGCCAGCTCACCACCGGTAGGGGTCAATGAGCAGTTCTTC
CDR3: CASSPPVGVNEQFF

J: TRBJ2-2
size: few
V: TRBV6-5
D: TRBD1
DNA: TGTGCCAGCAGACCGGACAGGGCTAACACCGGGGAGCTGTTTTTT
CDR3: CASRPDRANTGELFF